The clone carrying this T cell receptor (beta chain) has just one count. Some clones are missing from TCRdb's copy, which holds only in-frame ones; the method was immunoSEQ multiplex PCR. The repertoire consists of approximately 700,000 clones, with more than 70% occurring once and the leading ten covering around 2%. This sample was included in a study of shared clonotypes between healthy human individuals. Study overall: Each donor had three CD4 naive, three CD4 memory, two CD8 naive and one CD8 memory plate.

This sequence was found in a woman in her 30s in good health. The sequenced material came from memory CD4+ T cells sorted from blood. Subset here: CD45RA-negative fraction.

CDR3 bases: TGTGCCAGTAAAAGTAGCGCCGGGGCCAACGTCCTGACTTTC. Its protein is CASKSSAGANVLTF. V and J are TRBV19 and TRBJ2-6; a possible D gene is TRBD2 (5 bases). This CDR3 contains 14 residues. Trimming cost V 7 bases and J 4 bases, with 11 bases left between them. Germline CDR1 and CDR2: LNHDA and SQIVND (reference sequence).